This T cell receptor beta chain was captured by sequencing in a study of CD8 T cells in Susac syndrome. Random hexamers were used to reverse transcribe the RNA input (roughly 0.5 to 1 ug). Each CDR3 protein gets one entry after TCRdb re-called the immunoSEQ multiplex PCR reads with MiXCR. The sample has about 280,000 distinct CDR3 sequences; 70% to 90% are singletons. The CDR3 extends over 16 amino acids. CDR1 SGHTA and CDR2 FQGNSA come from the germline V gene. V trimming: 5 bases; J trimming: 1 base; junction bases outside the gene matches: 10. The sequence was collected from a human donor with multiple sclerosis. V and J are TRBV7-2 and TRBJ1-1; 7 bases are a match to TRBD1. The material sequenced was CD8+ T cells from PBMCs. DNA of the CDR3: TGTGCCAGCAGCCCGAGGGGGCAAGGGTGGAACACTGAAGCTTTCTTT. Its translation is CASSPRGQGWNTEAFF.